The next 27 T cell receptor beta chains were all read from a single sample in a study of blood T cell repertoires in COVID-19. TCRdb keeps only in-frame clones here, not all; method: immunoSEQ multiplex PCR. Here the sample spans hundreds of thousands of clones, over 85% being singletons. What was sequenced was PBMCs or T cells enriched from blood (not recorded which). Source of these receptors: a woman aged 25 to 39 with acute COVID-19.

CDR3 sequence reads: CASRGERWSPLHF. In nucleotides, the CDR3 is TGTGCCAGCCGCGGGGAACGGTGGTCACCCCTCCACTTT. This rearrangement joins TRBV28 to TRBJ1-6; D is unclear. There are 13 residues in the CDR3. Germline V gene lookup returns CDR1 MDHEN and CDR2 SYDVKM. Trimming removed 8 bases from V and 10 bases from J, with 15 bases in between.

The chain combines TRBV5-1 with TRBJ1-1, with 9 bases that match TRBD1. Looked up from germline, CDR1 is SGHRS and CDR2 is YFSETQ. The CDR3 is 15 amino acids. The junction had 8 bases not matched to a gene; V was cut back by 6 bases and J by 2 bases. The CDR3 reads CASTRDREPNTEAFF. The CDR3, as DNA: TGCGCCAGCACGAGGGACAGGGAGCCCAACACTGAAGCTTTCTTT.

The V call is TRBV7-2, the J call TRBJ1-5; D gene uncertain. This CDR3 spans 14 amino acids. The V end lost 4 bases, the J end lost 0 bases, and 7 bases lay between the germline ends. The germline V gene has CDR1 SGHTA and CDR2 FQGNSA. The CDR3 DNA reads TGTGCCAGCAGCTCCCCGGGTAGCAATCAGCCCCAGCATTTT. Translating gives CASSSPGSNQPQHF.

This chain joins TRBV5-4 and TRBJ2-5, with TRBD2 matching over 9 bases. This CDR3 has 17 amino acids. Germline trimming cut 2 bases from V and 2 bases from J; bases unmatched to any gene: 10. Germline V CDR1 and CDR2: SGHNT, YYREEE (reference sequence). CDR3 sequence reads: CASSLRTSAFLQETQYF. The CDR3, as DNA: TGTGCCAGCAGCTTAAGGACTAGCGCATTCCTTCAAGAGACCCAGTACTTC.

The sample holds a few counts of this clone. V is TRBV14 and J is TRBJ1-1; 7 bases match TRBD1. Germline assignment: CDR1 SGHDN and CDR2 FVKESK. The CDR3 spans 13 residues. V gave up 3 bases and J gave up 5 bases; unmatched junction bases: 3. The CDR3 is CASSQTQGTEAFF. CDR3 in DNA: TGTGCCAGCAGCCAGACACAGGGGACTGAAGCTTTCTTT.

The rearrangement links TRBV5-8 to TRBJ2-1; 7 bases are shared with TRBD2. J gave up 1 base and V 4 bases, and 8 bases lay outside the gene matches. Germline values: CDR1 SGHTS, CDR2 YDEGEE. The CDR3 covers 16 residues. CDR3 region: CASSRREGWSYNEQFF. The CDR3 coding sequence is TGTGCCAGCAGCAGGAGGGAGGGGTGGTCCTACAATGAGCAGTTCTTC.

The chain links TRBV5-8 to TRBJ2-3; possible D gene TRBD2, 6 bases. The CDR3 spans 13 residues. CDR1 and CDR2 (germline): SGHTS, YDEGEE. With 3 bases removed from V and 5 bases from J, the gap between germline ends came to 10 bases. The CDR3 nucleotides are TGTGCCAGCAGCTGGAGGGCTCAAGATACGCAGTATTTT. Residues: CASSWRAQDTQYF.

In regard to this clone: No DNA is shown, since the ends of the CDR3 on it are uncertain; the CDR3 is the one TCRdb lists. CDR3 region: CASSTIGVPAVFSGGEQYF. The chain is built from TRBV27 and TRBJ2-7; the table's D call, TRBD2, was not checked against the DNA. The CDR3 region is 19 residues in length, termini included. Looked up from germline, CDR1 is MNHEY and CDR2 is SMNVEV (reference sequence).

This chain links TRBV19 with TRBJ2-3; 14 bases are shared with TRBD2. Germline V lookup: CDR1 LNHDA, CDR2 SQIVND (reference sequence). The CDR3 has 17 residues. V lost 3 bases to trimming and J lost 2 bases; unmatched junction nucleotides: 4. Written as DNA, the CDR3 is TGTGCCAGTAGTATGGGGACTAGCGGGGGCCCCACAGATACGCAGTATTTT. Its translation: CASSMGTSGGPTDTQYF.

This sequence joins TRBV5-1 and TRBJ1-4, with TRBD1 matching 7 bases. The CDR3 length is 15 residues. Germline V gene sequence: CDR1 SGHRS, CDR2 YFSETQ. Losses at the gene ends were 5 bases for V and 4 bases for J; bases not matched to a gene: 8. This CDR3 is CASRLRTGDNEKLFF. The CDR3 region has the DNA TGCGCCAGCAGGCTCCGGACAGGAGATAATGAAAAACTGTTTTTT.

V is TRBV6-2 or TRBV6-3 and J is TRBJ1-5, with D maybe TRBD1 (5 bases). Germline V CDR1 and CDR2: MNHEY, SVGEGT. This CDR3 contains 16 residues. V was cut by 1 base and J by 0 bases, with 10 bases left in between. Here the CDR3 DNA reads TGTGCCAGCAGTTACTTTACAGGCCATAGCAATCAGCCCCAGCATTTT. Translated: CASSYFTGHSNQPQHF.

This clone has only a few counts. This chain uses TRBV15 with TRBJ1-6, with 11 bases matching TRBD1. V gave up 4 bases and J gave up 14 bases; unmatched junction bases: 7. CDR1 LNHNV and CDR2 YYDKDF come from the germline V gene (reference sequence). This CDR3 spans 14 amino acids. The CDR3 loop is CATSKGTGGTALHF. CDR3 sequence (DNA): TGTGCCACCAGCAAAGGGACAGGGGGTACCGCCCTCCACTTT.

V gene TRBV5-8 combines with J gene TRBJ1-2; D is unresolved. The germline gives CDR1 SGHTS, CDR2 YDEGEE. This CDR3 comprises 13 residues. Between the trimmed V and J ends, which lost 6 bases and 3 bases, there was a span of 12 bases. The CDR3 DNA is TGTGCCAGCATGTCCTACGCGGACTATGGCTACACCTTC. Translation: CASMSYADYGYTF.

This clone occurred once. In DNA form, the CDR3 reads TGTGCCAGCAGCTTGGGATCAGGGTTGGATTCACCCCTCCACTTT. Translation gives CASSLGSGLDSPLHF. The rearrangement uses TRBV5-6 and TRBJ1-6, with D maybe TRBD1 (5 bases). Germline loops: CDR1 SGHDT, CDR2 YYEEEE. V lost 0 bases to trimming and J lost 8 bases, with 12 bases between them. This CDR3 spans 15 amino acids.

This chain joins TRBV24-1 and TRBJ1-1, with TRBD1 matching 10 bases. Germline lookup yields CDR1 KGHDR and CDR2 SFDVKD. This CDR3 comprises 19 residues. J was trimmed by 3 bases and V by 0 bases; bases with no gene match: 12. The CDR3 DNA sequence: TGTGCCACCAGTGATTTGCTGACAGGGGGCTCGGGGGTATACACTGAAGCTTTCTTT. Translation gives CATSDLLTGGSGVYTEAFF.

The J gene is TRBJ2-5, the V gene TRBV9; TRBD1 is a possible D gene (5 bases). Germline CDR1 reads SGDLS; CDR2 reads YYNGEE. CDR3 length equals 14 residues. Trimming left V 4 bases short and J 2 bases short, with 12 bases between. Here the CDR3 DNA reads TGTGCCAGCAGCCCCCGACAGAGTCAAGAGACCCAGTACTTC. Translating it yields CASSPRQSQETQYF.

The gene calls are TRBV20-1 and TRBJ1-5; 7 nucleotides line up with TRBD1. The ends lost 3 bases at V and 0 bases at J; junction bases unmatched: 5. The CDR3 covers 15 residues. Germline V CDR1 and CDR2: DFQATT, SNEGSKA (reference sequence). The CDR3 sequence: CSASGTAYSNQPQHF. As DNA, the CDR3 is TGCAGTGCTAGTGGGACAGCTTATAGCAATCAGCCCCAGCATTTT.

The chain links TRBV5-4 to TRBJ1-2; 11 nucleotides match TRBD1. With V trimmed by 4 bases and J by 4 bases, 6 bases remained unmatched. The germline gives CDR1 SGHNT, CDR2 YYREEE (reference sequence). The CDR3 covers 15 residues. The CDR3 nucleotides are TGTGCCAGCAGCGAGGACAGGGGGCTTCTCTATGGCTACACCTTC. It codes for CASSEDRGLLYGYTF.

The rearrangement links TRBV29-1 to TRBJ1-1; D is undetermined. Looked up from germline, CDR1 is SQVTM and CDR2 is ANQGSEA. CDR3 size: 10 residues. V lost 6 bases and J 10 bases, leaving 12 bases between the germline ends. The CDR3 DNA follows: TGCAGCGTCGACACTTTCTCAGCTTTCTTT. It encodes CSVDTFSAFF.

The chain employs TRBV29-1 and TRBJ1-1; 8 bases line up with TRBD1. Germline CDR1 is SQVTM and CDR2 is ANQGSEA. Trimming cost V 3 bases and J 3 bases; bases outside gene matches: 6. The CDR3 is 14 residues long. Here the CDR3 reads CSVDPTGVDTEAFF. The CDR3 DNA sequence: TGCAGCGTTGACCCGACAGGGGTCGACACTGAAGCTTTCTTT.

Remarks on this clone: The same CDR3 can be traced to other DNA sequences in this sample. The genes are TRBV3-1 (or the pseudogene TRBV3-2) and TRBJ1-1; D gene uncertain. Germline assignment: CDR1 LGHDT and CDR2 YNNKEL (reference sequence). The V end was cut by 0 bases, the J end by 4 bases, with 6 bases between. The CDR3 runs 13 residues. In nucleotides, the CDR3 is TGTGCCAGCAGCCAAGATCTCAGCACTGAAGCTTTCTTT. This encodes CASSQDLSTEAFF.

The J gene is TRBJ2-3, the V gene TRBV5-1; D is possibly TRBD1 (6 bases). Trimming left V 4 bases short and J 4 bases short, with 16 bases between. The CDR3 runs to 15 residues. Germline CDR1 SGHRS, CDR2 YFSETQ. CDR3 loop: CASSQQGGSADTQYF. CDR3 bases: TGCGCCAGCAGCCAACAGGGTGGTTCGGCAGATACGCAGTATTTT.

The rearrangement links TRBV14 to TRBJ2-5; a weak D match, TRBD2 (6 bases). CDR1 and CDR2 from the germline V gene are SGHDN and FVKESK. The CDR3 has 13 residues. Trimming shortened V by 3 bases and J by 5 bases, and 10 bases separated the two germline ends. The DNA for the CDR3 is TGTGCCAGCAGCCAGACTAGGGTTGAGACCCAGTACTTC. Translated: CASSQTRVETQYF.

The chain couples TRBV18 to TRBJ1-1; D is possibly TRBD1 (5 bases). The germline V gene has CDR1 KGHSH and CDR2 LQKENI. The V and J ends lost 3 bases and 6 bases respectively, with 11 bases between them. The CDR3 consists of 13 residues. CDR3 sequence: CASSPRTTAEAFF. As DNA, the CDR3 is TGTGCCAGCTCACCGAGGACAACGGCTGAAGCTTTCTTT.

The chain combines TRBV10-3 with TRBJ2-7; 10 positions match TRBD1. CDR1 and CDR2 from the germline V gene are ENHRY and SYGVKD. After removal of 2 bases from V and 4 bases from J, the junction contained 5 bases not matched to a gene. The CDR3 is 15 residues long. CDR3 coding DNA: TGTGCCATCAGTGAGCCGAGACAGGGGGCGTACGAGCAGTACTTC. It translates to CAISEPRQGAYEQYF.

This chain uses TRBV5-1 with TRBJ2-3, with TRBD1 matching 8 bases. CDR3 length: 14 amino acids. The V gene end was trimmed by 7 bases and the J gene end by 3 bases; junction bases not matched to a gene: 7. The V gene's germline CDR1 is SGHRS and CDR2 YFSETQ. CDR3 protein: CASCKDRVTDTQYF. CDR3 DNA: TGCGCCAGCTGTAAGGACAGGGTGACAGATACGCAGTATTTT.

This chain joins TRBV28 and TRBJ1-5; no definite D call. This CDR3 has 15 residues. Germline V gene sequence: CDR1 MDHEN, CDR2 SYDVKM. V was clipped by 6 bases and J by 8 bases, with 20 bases between them. CDR3 residues: CASSRFASPAEPQHF. As DNA, the CDR3 is TGTGCCAGCAGCCGCTTTGCGTCTCCGGCGGAGCCCCAGCATTTT.